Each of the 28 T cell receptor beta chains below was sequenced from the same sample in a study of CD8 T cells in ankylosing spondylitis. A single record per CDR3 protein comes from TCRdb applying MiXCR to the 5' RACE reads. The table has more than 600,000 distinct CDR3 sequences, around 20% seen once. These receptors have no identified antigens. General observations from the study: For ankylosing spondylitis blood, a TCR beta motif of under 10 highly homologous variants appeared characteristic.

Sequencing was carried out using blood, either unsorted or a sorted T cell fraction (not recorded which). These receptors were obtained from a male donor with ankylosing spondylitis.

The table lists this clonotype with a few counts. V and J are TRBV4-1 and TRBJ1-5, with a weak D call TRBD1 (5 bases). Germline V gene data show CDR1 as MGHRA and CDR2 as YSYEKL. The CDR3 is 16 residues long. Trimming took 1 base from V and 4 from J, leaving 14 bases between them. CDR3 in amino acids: CASSQAEGRVNQPQHF. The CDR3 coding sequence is TGCGCCAGCAGCCAAGCGGAAGGCAGGGTAAATCAGCCCCAGCATTTT.

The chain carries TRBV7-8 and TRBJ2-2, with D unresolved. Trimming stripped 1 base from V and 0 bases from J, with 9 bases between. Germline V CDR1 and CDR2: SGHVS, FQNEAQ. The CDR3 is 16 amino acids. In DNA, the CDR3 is TGTGCCAGCAGCTTAGGGACGGCGGCGAACACCGGGGAGCTGTTTTTT. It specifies CASSLGTAANTGELFF.

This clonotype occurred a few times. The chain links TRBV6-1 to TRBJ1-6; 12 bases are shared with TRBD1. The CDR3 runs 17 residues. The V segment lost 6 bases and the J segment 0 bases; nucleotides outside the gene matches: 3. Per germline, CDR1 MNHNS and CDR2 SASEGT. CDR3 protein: CASRGGQGASYNSPLHF. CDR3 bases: TGTGCCAGCAGGGGGGGACAGGGGGCCTCCTATAATTCACCCCTCCACTTT.

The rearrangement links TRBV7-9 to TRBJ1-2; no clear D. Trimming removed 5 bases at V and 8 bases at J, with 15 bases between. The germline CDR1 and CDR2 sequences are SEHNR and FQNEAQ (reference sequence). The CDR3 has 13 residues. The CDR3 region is CASSRRGIEGYTF. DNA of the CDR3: TGTGCCAGCAGCAGGCGAGGGATCGAAGGCTACACCTTC.

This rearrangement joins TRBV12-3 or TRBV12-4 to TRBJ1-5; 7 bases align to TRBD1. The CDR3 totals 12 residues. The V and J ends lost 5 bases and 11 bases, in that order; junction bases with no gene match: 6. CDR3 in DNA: TGTGCCAGCAGTGGGACAGCTGGAGCCCAGCATTTT. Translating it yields CASSGTAGAQHF.

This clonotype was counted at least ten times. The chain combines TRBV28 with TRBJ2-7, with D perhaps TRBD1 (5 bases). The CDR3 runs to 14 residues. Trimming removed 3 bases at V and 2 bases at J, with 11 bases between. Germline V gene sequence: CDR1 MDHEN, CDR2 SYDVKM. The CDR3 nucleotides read TGTGCCAGCAGTTTTTCAGGGTTTACCTACGAGCAGTACTTC. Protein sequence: CASSFSGFTYEQYF.

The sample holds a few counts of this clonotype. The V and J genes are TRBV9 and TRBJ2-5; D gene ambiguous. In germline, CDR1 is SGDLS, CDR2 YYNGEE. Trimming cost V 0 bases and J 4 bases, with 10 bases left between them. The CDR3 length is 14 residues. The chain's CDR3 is CASSVGPSGETQYF. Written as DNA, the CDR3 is TGTGCCAGCAGCGTAGGTCCCTCGGGAGAGACCCAGTACTTC.

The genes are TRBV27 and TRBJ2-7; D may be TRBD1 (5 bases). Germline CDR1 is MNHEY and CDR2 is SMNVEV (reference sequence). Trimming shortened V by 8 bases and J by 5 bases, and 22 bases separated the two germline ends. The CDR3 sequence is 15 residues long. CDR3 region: CASSYTGPSLHEQYF. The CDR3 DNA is TGTGCCAGCTCCTACACAGGACCGTCCCTCCACGAGCAGTACTTC.

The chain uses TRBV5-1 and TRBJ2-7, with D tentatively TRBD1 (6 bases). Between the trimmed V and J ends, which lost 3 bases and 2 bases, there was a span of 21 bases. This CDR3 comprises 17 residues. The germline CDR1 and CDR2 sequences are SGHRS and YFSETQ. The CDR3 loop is CASSWGNREGVPYEQYF. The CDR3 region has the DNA TGCGCCAGCAGCTGGGGAAACAGGGAAGGGGTCCCCTACGAGCAGTACTTC.

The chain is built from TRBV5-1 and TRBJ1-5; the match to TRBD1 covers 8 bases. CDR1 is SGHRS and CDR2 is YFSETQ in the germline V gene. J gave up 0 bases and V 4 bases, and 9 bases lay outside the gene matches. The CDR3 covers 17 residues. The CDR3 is CASSPGTGDNSNQPQHF. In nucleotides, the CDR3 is TGCGCCAGCAGCCCCGGGACAGGAGATAATAGCAATCAGCCCCAGCATTTT.

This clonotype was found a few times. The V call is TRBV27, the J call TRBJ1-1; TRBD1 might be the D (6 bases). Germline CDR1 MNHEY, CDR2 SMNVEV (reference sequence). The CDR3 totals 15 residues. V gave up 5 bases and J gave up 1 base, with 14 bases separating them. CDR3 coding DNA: TGTGCCAGCAGTCGACAAGGGACACCGAACACTGAAGCTTTCTTT. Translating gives CASSRQGTPNTEAFF.

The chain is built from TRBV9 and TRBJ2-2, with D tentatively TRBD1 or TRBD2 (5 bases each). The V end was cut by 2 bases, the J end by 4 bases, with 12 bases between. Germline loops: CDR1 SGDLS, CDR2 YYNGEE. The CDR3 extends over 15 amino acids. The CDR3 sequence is CASSVFGAGTGELFF. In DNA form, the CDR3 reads TGTGCCAGCAGCGTGTTTGGGGCGGGCACCGGGGAGCTGTTTTTT.

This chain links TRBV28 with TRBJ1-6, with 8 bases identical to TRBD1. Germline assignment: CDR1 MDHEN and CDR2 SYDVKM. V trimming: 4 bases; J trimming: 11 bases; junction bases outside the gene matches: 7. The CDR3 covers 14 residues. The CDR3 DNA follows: TGTGCCAGCAGTTATAAGACAGGGGCTACACCCCTCCACTTT. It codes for CASSYKTGATPLHF. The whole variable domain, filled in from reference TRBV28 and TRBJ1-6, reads DVKVTQSSRYLVKRTGEKVFLECVQDMDHENMFWYRQDPGLGLRLIYFSYDVKMKEKGDIPEGYSVSREKKERFSLILESASTNQTSMYLCASSYKTGATPLHFGNGTRLTVT.

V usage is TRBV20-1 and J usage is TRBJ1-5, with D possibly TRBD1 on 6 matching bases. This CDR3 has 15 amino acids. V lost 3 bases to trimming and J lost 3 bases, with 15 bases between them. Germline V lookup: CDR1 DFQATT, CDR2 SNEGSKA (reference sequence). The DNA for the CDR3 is TGCAGTGCTAGGGGGGCGTTAGGATTCAATCAGCCCCAGCATTTT. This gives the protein CSARGALGFNQPQHF.

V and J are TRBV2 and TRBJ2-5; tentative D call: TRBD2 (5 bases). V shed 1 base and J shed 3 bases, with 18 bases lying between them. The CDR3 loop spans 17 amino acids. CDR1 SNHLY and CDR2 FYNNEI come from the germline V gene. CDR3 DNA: TGTGCCAGCAGTGAAGGGTGGCCGGACGGGGTGGAAGAGACCCAGTACTTC. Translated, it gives CASSEGWPDGVEETQYF.

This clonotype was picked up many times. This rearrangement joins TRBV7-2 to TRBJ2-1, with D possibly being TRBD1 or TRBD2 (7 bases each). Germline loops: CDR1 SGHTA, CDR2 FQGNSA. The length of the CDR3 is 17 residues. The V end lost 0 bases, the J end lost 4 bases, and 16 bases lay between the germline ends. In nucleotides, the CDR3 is TGTGCCAGCAGCTTAGCGGGGAGGGACAGAGCTTACAATGAGCAGTTCTTC. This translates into CASSLAGRDRAYNEQFF.

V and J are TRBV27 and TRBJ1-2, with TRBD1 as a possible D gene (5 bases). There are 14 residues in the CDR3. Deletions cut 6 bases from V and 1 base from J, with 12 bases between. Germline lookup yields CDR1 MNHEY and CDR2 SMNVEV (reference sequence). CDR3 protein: CASSSRGINYGYTF. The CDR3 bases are TGTGCCAGCAGCTCCCGGGGGATTAACTATGGCTACACCTTC.

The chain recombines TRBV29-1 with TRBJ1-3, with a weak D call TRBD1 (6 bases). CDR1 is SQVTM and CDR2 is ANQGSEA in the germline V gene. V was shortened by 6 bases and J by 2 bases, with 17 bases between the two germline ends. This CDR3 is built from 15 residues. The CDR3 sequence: CSVEGGEGPGNTIYF. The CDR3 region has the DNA TGCAGCGTCGAGGGGGGGGAAGGACCTGGAAACACCATATATTTT.

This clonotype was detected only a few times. Written as DNA, the CDR3 is TGCGCCAGCAGCTTCCAGGGATCCCCCGGGGAGCTGTTTTTT. Encoded protein: CASSFQGSPGELFF. V gene TRBV5-1 combines with J gene TRBJ2-2; D possibly corresponds to TRBD1 (5 bases). Deletions cut 2 bases from V and 6 bases from J, with 11 bases between. Looked up from germline, CDR1 is SGHRS and CDR2 is YFSETQ. The CDR3 is made up of 14 amino acids.

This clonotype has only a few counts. CDR3: CASSLRGRRSDEKLFF. CDR3 bases: TGTGCCAGCAGTTTGAGGGGGAGGCGATCGGATGAAAAACTGTTTTTT. The rearrangement links TRBV12-3 or TRBV12-4 to TRBJ1-4; tentative D call: TRBD1 (6 bases). V lost 3 bases and J lost 6, with 17 bases in between. The CDR3 loop spans 16 amino acids.

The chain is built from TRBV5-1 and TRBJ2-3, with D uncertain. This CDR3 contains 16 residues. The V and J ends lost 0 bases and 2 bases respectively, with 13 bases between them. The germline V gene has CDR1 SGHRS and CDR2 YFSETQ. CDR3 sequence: CASSLEAAGPTDTQYF. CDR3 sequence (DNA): TGCGCCAGCAGCTTGGAGGCAGCCGGTCCCACAGATACGCAGTATTTT.

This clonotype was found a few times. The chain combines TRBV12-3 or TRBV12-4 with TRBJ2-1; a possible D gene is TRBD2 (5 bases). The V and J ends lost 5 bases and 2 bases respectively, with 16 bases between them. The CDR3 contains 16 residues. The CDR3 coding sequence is TGTGCCAGCAGTAGCGGTGTGGGCCTTACCTACAATGAGCAGTTCTTC. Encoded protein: CASSSGVGLTYNEQFF.

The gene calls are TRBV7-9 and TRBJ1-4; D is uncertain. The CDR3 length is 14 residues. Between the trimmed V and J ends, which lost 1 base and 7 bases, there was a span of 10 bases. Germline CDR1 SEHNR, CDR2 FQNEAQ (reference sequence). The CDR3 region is CASSLGEGGEKLFF. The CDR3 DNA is TGTGCCAGCAGCTTAGGGGAAGGAGGTGAAAAACTGTTTTTT.

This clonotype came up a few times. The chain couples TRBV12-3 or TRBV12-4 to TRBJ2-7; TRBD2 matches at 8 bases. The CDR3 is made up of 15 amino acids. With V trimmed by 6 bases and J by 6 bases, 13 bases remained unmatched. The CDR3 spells CASSPLPKRGSEQYF. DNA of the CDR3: TGTGCCAGCAGCCCCCTCCCCAAGCGGGGGAGCGAGCAGTACTTC.

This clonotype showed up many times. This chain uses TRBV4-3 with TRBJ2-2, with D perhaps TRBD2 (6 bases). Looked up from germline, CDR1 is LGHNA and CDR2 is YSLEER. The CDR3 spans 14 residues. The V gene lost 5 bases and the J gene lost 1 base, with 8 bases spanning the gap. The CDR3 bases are TGCGCCAGCAGCGGCGGGGTGAACACCGGGGAGCTGTTTTTT. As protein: CASSGGVNTGELFF.

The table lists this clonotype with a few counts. The CDR3, as DNA: TGCGCCAGCAGCCAACTAGCGGGAGACTCCTACAATGAGCAGTTCTTC. Its protein product is CASSQLAGDSYNEQFF. The V call is TRBV4-3, the J call TRBJ2-1; 10 bases are a match to TRBD2. CDR3 length: 16 amino acids. V was pared by 2 bases and J by 0 bases, with 1 base of the junction left unmatched. Germline V gene sequence: CDR1 LGHNA, CDR2 YSLEER.

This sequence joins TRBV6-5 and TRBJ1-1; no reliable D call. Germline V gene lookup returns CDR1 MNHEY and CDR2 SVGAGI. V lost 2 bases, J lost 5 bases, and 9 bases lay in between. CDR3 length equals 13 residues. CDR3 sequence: CASSYNYGTEAFF. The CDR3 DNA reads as TGTGCCAGCAGTTACAATTATGGGACTGAAGCTTTCTTT.

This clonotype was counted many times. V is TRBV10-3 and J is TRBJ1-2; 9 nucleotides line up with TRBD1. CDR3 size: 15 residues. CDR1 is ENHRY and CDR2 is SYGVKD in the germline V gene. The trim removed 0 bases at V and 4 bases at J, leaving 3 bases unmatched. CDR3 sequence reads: CAISESGTGSYGYTF. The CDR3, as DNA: TGTGCCATCAGTGAGTCCGGGACAGGGTCCTATGGCTACACCTTC.